Below are 27 T cell receptor beta chains sequenced from a single sample in a study of long-term antiretroviral therapy in people with HIV. Version v3.0 of the immunoSEQ assay ran at survey level. The repertoire was sequenced with immunoSEQ multiplex PCR; TCRdb's copy has only in-frame clones and lacks some. The table includes around 20,000 clones, around 80% detected once. This sample comprised unsorted PBMCs, obtained 0.2 years after starting antiretroviral therapy. The receptors stem from a woman younger than 45 with HIV.

The rearrangement links TRBV5-6 to TRBJ1-2; 7 bases fit TRBD1. Trimming removed 4 bases from V and 3 bases from J; junction bases left unmatched: 3. The CDR3 consists of 13 residues. Germline V gene data show CDR1 as SGHDT and CDR2 as YYEEEE. CDR3 residues: CASSPDRDYGYTF. In DNA, the CDR3 is TGTGCCAGCAGCCCTGACAGGGACTATGGCTACACCTTC.

The V call is TRBV29-1, the J call TRBJ2-5; TRBD1 might be the D (6 bases). V dropped 3 bases and J dropped 5 bases, with 13 bases sitting between them. The germline CDR1 and CDR2 sequences are SQVTM and ANQGSEA. The CDR3 consists of 13 residues. CDR3 bases: TGCAGCGTTGACAGGGGAGTAAAGGAGACCCAGTACTTC. It codes for CSVDRGVKETQYF.

The V call is TRBV19, the J call TRBJ2-5; TRBD1 might be the D (6 bases). The V gene lost 3 bases and the J gene lost 5 bases, with 16 bases spanning the gap. The CDR3 is 15 residues long. Germline CDR1 reads LNHDA; CDR2 reads SQIVND (reference sequence). The DNA for the CDR3 is TGTGCCAGTAGTATGGGTCAGGGGCTGGGGGAGACCCAGTACTTC. It is translated as CASSMGQGLGETQYF.

J is TRBJ1-3 and V is TRBV6-5; 9 nucleotides agree with TRBD1. V gave up 6 bases and J gave up 4 bases; unmatched junction bases: 7. The CDR3 totals 15 residues. Germline V gives CDR1 MNHEY, CDR2 SVGAGI. For the CDR3, the DNA is TGTGCCAGCAGGGCCGGGACAGGGATCGGAAACACCATATATTTT. Translation: CASRAGTGIGNTIYF.

DNA for the CDR3: TGCGCCAGCAGCTTCGAGGCCTACAATGAGCAGTTCTTC. It codes for CASSFEAYNEQFF. This rearrangement joins TRBV5-1 to TRBJ2-1; D remains unclear. Trimming left V 2 bases short and J 2 bases short, with 5 bases between. The length of the CDR3 is 13 residues. Germline V CDR1 and CDR2: SGHRS, YFSETQ.

The chain is built from TRBV10-3 and TRBJ1-2, with 11 bases fitting TRBD1. With V trimmed by 2 bases and J by 5 bases, 7 bases remained unmatched. This CDR3 has 16 residues. CDR1 ENHRY and CDR2 SYGVKD come from the germline V gene. Here the CDR3 reads CAISEVRDRGAYGYTF. The CDR3 coding sequence is TGTGCCATCAGTGAGGTCCGGGACAGGGGGGCGTATGGCTACACCTTC.

This clone was counted a few times. The J gene is TRBJ1-4, the V gene TRBV4-2, with no clear D. V gave up 2 bases and J gave up 7 bases, with 17 bases separating them. Germline CDR1 and CDR2: LGHNA and YNFKEQ. This CDR3 has 16 amino acids. CDR3 residues: CASSQNVGGFGEKLFF. The DNA for the CDR3 is TGTGCCAGCAGCCAAAATGTGGGCGGGTTCGGTGAAAAACTGTTTTTT.

This chain uses TRBV10-3 with TRBJ2-2; TRBD2 aligns across 8 bases. The CDR3 consists of 17 residues. CDR1 and CDR2 from the germline V gene are ENHRY and SYGVKD. The V gene end was trimmed by 0 bases and the J gene end by 6 bases; junction bases not matched to a gene: 9. The CDR3 loop is CAISESRGGPSPGELFF. The CDR3 DNA reads as TGTGCCATCAGTGAGTCCCGCGGGGGGCCCAGCCCCGGGGAGCTGTTTTTT.

The chain carries TRBV9 and TRBJ2-1, with D possibly matching TRBD2 (6 bases). The germline CDR1 and CDR2 sequences are SGDLS and YYNGEE. The CDR3 has 14 residues. V was pared by 4 bases and J by 1 base, with 9 bases between. The CDR3 region is CASSLGGSYNEQFF. Here the CDR3 DNA reads TGTGCCAGCAGCCTTGGAGGGTCCTACAATGAGCAGTTCTTC.

The J gene is TRBJ1-1, the V gene TRBV27; D remains unclear. This CDR3 region has 13 residues. V gave up 4 bases and J gave up 4 bases, with 10 bases separating them. Germline CDR1 and CDR2: MNHEY and SMNVEV (reference sequence). The CDR3 DNA reads TGTGCCAGCAGTTACTCAGGCCTCACTGAAGCTTTCTTT. Translation gives CASSYSGLTEAFF.

This chain connects TRBV6-1 to TRBJ1-1; D gene unclear. The ends were cut back, 3 bases at V and 11 bases at J, with 16 bases in the middle. This CDR3 region has 13 residues. CDR1 and CDR2 (germline): MNHNS, SASEGT. The CDR3 DNA follows: TGTGCCAGCAGTGACGGGCAGATGGTGAGGGCTTTCTTT. It is translated as CASSDGQMVRAFF.

The CDR3 DNA is TGCAGCTCTGCCACGGGCATCAGCACAGATACGCAGTATTTT. It specifies CSSATGISTDTQYF. This chain uses TRBV29-1 with TRBJ2-3; D uncertain. The germline V and J ends were trimmed by 8 bases and 0 bases, with 15 bases remaining between them. Looked up from germline, CDR1 is SQVTM and CDR2 is ANQGSEA. The CDR3 runs 14 residues.

This clone was seen only once. The rearrangement links TRBV2 to TRBJ2-7; 8 nucleotides line up with TRBD1. V was pared by 8 bases and J by 3 bases, with 12 bases of the junction left unmatched. In germline, CDR1 is SNHLY, CDR2 FYNNEI. CDR3 length: 15 amino acids. The CDR3 region has the DNA TGTGCCAGCTCACAAGGAACAGGGGGAATCTACGAGCAGTACTTC. It encodes CASSQGTGGIYEQYF.

The chain joins TRBV19 to TRBJ1-5, with D possibly TRBD1 on 6 matching bases. Per germline, CDR1 LNHDA and CDR2 SQIVND (reference sequence). Trimming stripped 5 bases from V and 6 bases from J, with 26 bases between. CDR3 length: 18 amino acids. CDR3 sequence: CASSPIVGGGALGQPQHF. In DNA, the CDR3 is TGTGCCAGTAGTCCCATAGTAGGCGGGGGGGCGCTGGGTCAGCCCCAGCATTTT. Based on the CDR3 plus reference TRBV19 and TRBJ1-5, the full variable domain is DGGITQSPKYLFRKEGQNVTLSCEQNLNHDAMYWYRQDPGQGLRLIYYSQIVNDFQKGDIAEGYSVSREKKESFPLTVTSAQKNPTAFYLCASSPIVGGGALGQPQHFGDGTRLSIL.

This chain joins TRBV5-1 and TRBJ1-6; no reliable D call. The germline V gene encodes CDR1 SGHRS and CDR2 YFSETQ. V dropped 0 bases and J dropped 8 bases, with 12 bases sitting between them. The CDR3 covers 15 residues. For the CDR3, the DNA is TGCGCCAGCAGCTTGGCTCTTCTTTCGGATTCACCCCTCCACTTT. Its translation: CASSLALLSDSPLHF.

This clone has more than one count but fewer than ten. This chain uses TRBV11-1 with TRBJ2-3; TRBD2 matches 7 bases. Germline V lookup: CDR1 SGHAT, CDR2 FQDESV (reference sequence). Trimming cost V 1 base and J 5 bases; bases outside gene matches: 6. The CDR3 extends over 15 amino acids. The CDR3 DNA reads TGTGCCAGCAGCTTAGGATGGACTAGTCAAGATACGCAGTATTTT. It specifies CASSLGWTSQDTQYF. The variable domain in full, with the rest retrieved from reference TRBV11-1 and TRBJ2-3, is EAEVAQSPRYKITEKSQAVAFWCDPISGHATLYWYRQILGQGPELLVQFQDESVVDDSQLPKDRFSAERLKGVDSTLKIQPAELGDSAMYLCASSLGWTSQDTQYFGPGTRLTVL.

The chain employs TRBV13 and TRBJ1-3; D unresolved. V was cut by 0 bases and J by 4 bases, with 13 bases left in between. The CDR3 extends over 16 amino acids. CDR1 and CDR2 (germline): PRHDT, FYEKMQ (reference sequence). CDR3: CASSLGARGVGNTIYF. The CDR3 nucleotides are TGTGCCAGCAGCTTAGGGGCCCGCGGGGTAGGAAACACCATATATTTT.

The chain recombines TRBV5-1 with TRBJ2-3; 9 nucleotides match TRBD2. With 4 bases clipped from V and 0 bases from J, the junction kept 12 bases outside the gene matches. Germline CDR1 reads SGHRS; CDR2 reads YFSETQ. The CDR3 loop spans 18 amino acids. CDR3 sequence reads: CASSLAGRIHLSTDTQYF. Here the CDR3 DNA reads TGCGCCAGCAGCCTAGCGGGGAGAATACATCTCAGCACAGATACGCAGTATTTT.

The chain carries TRBV29-1 and TRBJ1-3, with D possibly being TRBD1 (5 bases). Germline V gives CDR1 SQVTM, CDR2 ANQGSEA. The CDR3 loop spans 13 amino acids. The V end was cut by 5 bases, the J end by 2 bases, with 10 bases between. CDR3 in DNA: TGCAGCGTTTTTTGGGGCCCTGGAAACACCATATATTTT. Residues: CSVFWGPGNTIYF.

The chain combines TRBV19 with TRBJ1-1, with TRBD1 matching over 12 bases. J gave up 1 base and V 1 base, and 16 bases lay outside the gene matches. The germline V gene has CDR1 LNHDA and CDR2 SQIVND (reference sequence). This CDR3 comprises 21 residues. The DNA of the CDR3 is TGTGCCAGTAGTATAGTGCCGGGACAGGGGGCGGTGTCGGTAGGGAACACTGAAGCTTTCTTT. As protein: CASSIVPGQGAVSVGNTEAFF.

This clone was found a few times. The V gene is TRBV6-5, the J gene TRBJ2-7; possible D gene TRBD2, 5 bases. Germline V gives CDR1 MNHEY, CDR2 SVGAGI. This CDR3 region has 13 residues. Trimming shortened V by 8 bases and J by 5 bases, and 16 bases separated the two germline ends. The DNA for the CDR3 is TGTGCCAGCTGTCCTCCCGGGAACCACGAGCAGTACGTC. Its protein is CASCPPGNHEQYV.

This clone was detected once. The gene calls are TRBV19 and TRBJ1-5; D may be TRBD1 (5 bases). The CDR3 loop spans 15 amino acids. V dropped 5 bases and J dropped 7 bases, with 18 bases sitting between them. Germline V lookup: CDR1 LNHDA, CDR2 SQIVND (reference sequence). CDR3 DNA sequence: TGTGCCAGTAGTCCAGGGCAGGGCTCGGGGCAGCCCCAGCATTTT. Its translation is CASSPGQGSGQPQHF. The whole variable domain, filled in from reference TRBV19 and TRBJ1-5, reads DGGITQSPKYLFRKEGQNVTLSCEQNLNHDAMYWYRQDPGQGLRLIYYSQIVNDFQKGDIAEGYSVSREKKESFPLTVTSAQKNPTAFYLCASSPGQGSGQPQHFGDGTRLSIL.

V and J are TRBV6-1 and TRBJ1-2; D gene uncertain. Between the trimmed V and J ends, which lost 3 bases and 4 bases, there was a span of 9 bases. The CDR3 extends over 13 amino acids. From germline, CDR1 is MNHNS and CDR2 SASEGT. The CDR3 DNA reads TGTGCCAGCAGTGATAGGGTTATCTATGGCTACACCTTC. The encoded protein is CASSDRVIYGYTF.

This chain uses TRBV9 with TRBJ2-5; 9 bases align to TRBD1. CDR1 is SGDLS and CDR2 is YYNGEE in the germline V gene. The ends lost 2 bases at V and 5 bases at J; junction bases unmatched: 7. The CDR3 sequence is 15 residues long. CDR3 region: CASSVGQGLGETQYF. CDR3 coding DNA: TGTGCCAGCAGCGTCGGACAGGGGCTAGGTGAGACCCAGTACTTC.

V gene TRBV5-1 combines with J gene TRBJ2-5; 14 positions agree with TRBD2. The CDR3 consists of 17 residues. Germline lookup yields CDR1 SGHRS and CDR2 YFSETQ. V shed 4 bases and J 1 base; nucleotides not matched to a gene: 6. CDR3 amino acids: CASSPGLAGGFQETQYF. CDR3 bases: TGCGCCAGCAGCCCAGGACTAGCGGGGGGCTTCCAAGAGACCCAGTACTTC.

The chain has TRBV2 and TRBJ1-5; D is ambiguous. Germline V gene data show CDR1 as SNHLY and CDR2 as FYNNEI. The CDR3 is made up of 15 amino acids. V lost 8 bases, J lost 1 base, and 15 bases lay in between. This CDR3 is CASHITLFSNQPQHF. As DNA, the CDR3 is TGTGCCAGCCATATCACTTTGTTCAGCAATCAGCCCCAGCATTTT. Combining the CDR3 with reference TRBV2 and TRBJ1-5 gives the whole variable domain EPEVTQTPSHQVTQMGQEVILRCVPISNHLYFYWYRQILGQKVEFLVSFYNNEISEKSEIFDDQFSVERPDGSNFTLKIRSTKLEDSAMYFCASHITLFSNQPQHFGDGTRLSIL.

This clone came up a few times. The rearrangement joins TRBV2 to TRBJ2-2; 9 bases line up with TRBD2. The length of the CDR3 is 15 residues. With V trimmed by 6 bases and J by 9 bases, 11 bases remained unmatched. Per germline, CDR1 SNHLY and CDR2 FYNNEI. CDR3 sequence: CASSPRASGERELFF. The CDR3 DNA is TGTGCCAGCAGCCCCCGGGCTAGCGGGGAGAGGGAGCTGTTTTTT.